The entry below describes one TCR beta chain. The antigen is unknown. V shed 5 bases, J shed 4 bases, and the junction held 7 bases outside the gene matches. The CDR3 loop spans 15 amino acids. Germline V gene data show CDR1 as SGHVS and CDR2 as FNYEAQ. 13 Jbeta primers and 60 Vbeta primers were used for the PCR. Here immunoSEQ multiplex PCR was the method, and the copy in TCRdb shows in-frame clones only, minus some. The table lists fewer than 110,000 clones, 85% of them singletons. These data belong to a study of cytomegalovirus exposure and HLA in healthy donors. Study results and caveats: A highly shared variant cluster was judged a likely technical artifact.

The sequenced sample consisted of PBMCs. The rearrangement links TRBV7-6 to TRBJ1-2; 10 bases map to TRBD1. The source is a man aged 25-40 years in good health and CMV-seronegative. CDR3 coding DNA: TGTGCCAGCAGCCCAACGACAGGGGGCTTCTATGGCTACACCTTC. Its translation: CASSPTTGGFYGYTF.